These T cell receptor beta chains were read from a single sample in a study of CD8 T cells in Susac syndrome. TCRdb processed the immunoSEQ multiplex PCR reads anew with MiXCR; each CDR3 protein has one entry. This table has under 85,000 distinct CDR3 sequences, 94% appearing once. The sequencing sample was made of CD8+ T cells from PBMCs. These receptors were taken from a human donor with multiple sclerosis. CDR3s include the opening cysteine and the closing phenylalanine or tryptophan. The order of the fields is CDR3 protein, CDR3 DNA, J gene, clone size, V gene, D gene. D genes are given only for firm matches. Clone sizes are given selectively: once, few, many, or a class where the clone is expanded.

cdr3_aa: CSASPRGSYEQYF; cdr3_nt: TGCAGCGCCTCCCCGAGGGGGTCCTACGAGCAGTACTTC; j_call: TRBJ2-7; clone_size: -; v_call: TRBV29-1; d_call: -
cdr3_aa: CASSFRVAGGPYEQFF; cdr3_nt: TGTGCCAGCAGTTTTAGAGTAGCGGGAGGGCCCTATGAGCAGTTCTTC; j_call: TRBJ2-1; clone_size: -; v_call: TRBV12-3/TRBV12-4; d_call: TRBD2
cdr3_aa: CASSDPSRAQVHEQFF; cdr3_nt: TGTGCCAGTAGTGACCCTTCTCGGGCCCAAGTCCATGAGCAGTTCTTC; j_call: TRBJ2-1; clone_size: -; v_call: TRBV19; d_call: -
cdr3_aa: CASSPGAQNTEAFF; cdr3_nt: TGTGCCAGCAGTCCAGGGGCCCAGAACACTGAAGCTTTCTTT; j_call: TRBJ1-1; clone_size: -; v_call: TRBV27; d_call: -
cdr3_aa: CASAPGPNTDTQYF; cdr3_nt: TGTGCCAGCGCACCGGGCCCCAACACAGATACGCAGTATTTT; j_call: TRBJ2-3; clone_size: -; v_call: TRBV7-3; d_call: -
cdr3_aa: CASSLFWDIGPRANYGYTF; cdr3_nt: TGTGCCAGCAGTTTATTTTGGGACATTGGACCAAGAGCTAACTATGGCTACACCTTC; j_call: TRBJ1-2; clone_size: once; v_call: TRBV28; d_call: -
cdr3_aa: CATSAVTANTGELFF; cdr3_nt: TGTGCCACCAGTGCCGTGACAGCGAACACCGGGGAGCTGTTTTTT; j_call: TRBJ2-2; clone_size: -; v_call: TRBV24-1; d_call: -
cdr3_aa: CSARETGLPTNYGYTF; cdr3_nt: TGCAGTGCTAGGGAGACAGGGCTACCCACTAACTATGGCTACACCTTC; j_call: TRBJ1-2; clone_size: -; v_call: TRBV20-1; d_call: TRBD1
cdr3_aa: CASSQVLVAGYNEQFF; cdr3_nt: TGCGCCAGCAGCCAAGTACTGGTAGCGGGGTACAATGAGCAGTTCTTC; j_call: TRBJ2-1; clone_size: -; v_call: TRBV4-1; d_call: TRBD2
cdr3_aa: CASSQDPGLGELFF; cdr3_nt: TGTGCCAGCAGCCAAGATCCGGGGCTCGGGGAGCTGTTTTTT; j_call: TRBJ2-2; clone_size: -; v_call: TRBV3-1; d_call: -
cdr3_aa: CATSDLRAAAGAPYNEQFF; cdr3_nt: TGTGCCACCAGTGATTTGAGGGCGGCAGCGGGGGCCCCCTACAATGAGCAGTTCTTC; j_call: TRBJ2-1; clone_size: -; v_call: TRBV24-1; d_call: TRBD2
cdr3_aa: CASSASGSYQETQYF; cdr3_nt: TGTGCCAGCAGCGCCAGCGGATCGTACCAAGAGACCCAGTACTTC; j_call: TRBJ2-5; clone_size: once; v_call: TRBV9; d_call: -
cdr3_aa: CASSIGKGRYSNQPQHF; cdr3_nt: TGTGCCAGTAGTATAGGGAAAGGTCGCTATAGCAATCAGCCCCAGCATTTT; j_call: TRBJ1-5; clone_size: -; v_call: TRBV19; d_call: -
cdr3_aa: CASRGGYGYTF; cdr3_nt: TGTGCCAGCAGGGGGGGCTATGGCTACACCTTC; j_call: TRBJ1-2; clone_size: once; v_call: TRBV27; d_call: -
cdr3_aa: CASSVGDWASDEQFF; cdr3_nt: TGTGCCAGCAGCGTCGGGGACTGGGCTAGCGATGAGCAGTTCTTC; j_call: TRBJ2-1; clone_size: -; v_call: TRBV9; d_call: -
cdr3_aa: CASDRTDPTDTQYF; cdr3_nt: TGTGCCAGCGACAGAACCGACCCCACAGATACGCAGTATTTT; j_call: TRBJ2-3; clone_size: -; v_call: TRBV28; d_call: -
cdr3_aa: CSASHPVDSGTDTQYF; cdr3_nt: TGCAGCGCTTCTCACCCCGTGGACAGCGGCACAGATACGCAGTATTTT; j_call: TRBJ2-3; clone_size: -; v_call: TRBV29-1; d_call: -
cdr3_aa: CASSFRDTQETQYF; cdr3_nt: TGTGCCAGCAGCTTTCGGGACACTCAAGAGACCCAGTACTTC; j_call: TRBJ2-5; clone_size: -; v_call: TRBV5-4; d_call: -
cdr3_aa: CASSLYEGSQETQYF; cdr3_nt: TGTGCCAGCAGTTTATATGAGGGGTCCCAAGAGACCCAGTACTTC; j_call: TRBJ2-5; clone_size: -; v_call: TRBV27; d_call: -
cdr3_aa: CALSHLDEQYF; cdr3_nt: TGTGCCTTGAGCCATTTGGACGAGCAGTACTTC; j_call: TRBJ2-7; clone_size: -; v_call: TRBV30; d_call: -